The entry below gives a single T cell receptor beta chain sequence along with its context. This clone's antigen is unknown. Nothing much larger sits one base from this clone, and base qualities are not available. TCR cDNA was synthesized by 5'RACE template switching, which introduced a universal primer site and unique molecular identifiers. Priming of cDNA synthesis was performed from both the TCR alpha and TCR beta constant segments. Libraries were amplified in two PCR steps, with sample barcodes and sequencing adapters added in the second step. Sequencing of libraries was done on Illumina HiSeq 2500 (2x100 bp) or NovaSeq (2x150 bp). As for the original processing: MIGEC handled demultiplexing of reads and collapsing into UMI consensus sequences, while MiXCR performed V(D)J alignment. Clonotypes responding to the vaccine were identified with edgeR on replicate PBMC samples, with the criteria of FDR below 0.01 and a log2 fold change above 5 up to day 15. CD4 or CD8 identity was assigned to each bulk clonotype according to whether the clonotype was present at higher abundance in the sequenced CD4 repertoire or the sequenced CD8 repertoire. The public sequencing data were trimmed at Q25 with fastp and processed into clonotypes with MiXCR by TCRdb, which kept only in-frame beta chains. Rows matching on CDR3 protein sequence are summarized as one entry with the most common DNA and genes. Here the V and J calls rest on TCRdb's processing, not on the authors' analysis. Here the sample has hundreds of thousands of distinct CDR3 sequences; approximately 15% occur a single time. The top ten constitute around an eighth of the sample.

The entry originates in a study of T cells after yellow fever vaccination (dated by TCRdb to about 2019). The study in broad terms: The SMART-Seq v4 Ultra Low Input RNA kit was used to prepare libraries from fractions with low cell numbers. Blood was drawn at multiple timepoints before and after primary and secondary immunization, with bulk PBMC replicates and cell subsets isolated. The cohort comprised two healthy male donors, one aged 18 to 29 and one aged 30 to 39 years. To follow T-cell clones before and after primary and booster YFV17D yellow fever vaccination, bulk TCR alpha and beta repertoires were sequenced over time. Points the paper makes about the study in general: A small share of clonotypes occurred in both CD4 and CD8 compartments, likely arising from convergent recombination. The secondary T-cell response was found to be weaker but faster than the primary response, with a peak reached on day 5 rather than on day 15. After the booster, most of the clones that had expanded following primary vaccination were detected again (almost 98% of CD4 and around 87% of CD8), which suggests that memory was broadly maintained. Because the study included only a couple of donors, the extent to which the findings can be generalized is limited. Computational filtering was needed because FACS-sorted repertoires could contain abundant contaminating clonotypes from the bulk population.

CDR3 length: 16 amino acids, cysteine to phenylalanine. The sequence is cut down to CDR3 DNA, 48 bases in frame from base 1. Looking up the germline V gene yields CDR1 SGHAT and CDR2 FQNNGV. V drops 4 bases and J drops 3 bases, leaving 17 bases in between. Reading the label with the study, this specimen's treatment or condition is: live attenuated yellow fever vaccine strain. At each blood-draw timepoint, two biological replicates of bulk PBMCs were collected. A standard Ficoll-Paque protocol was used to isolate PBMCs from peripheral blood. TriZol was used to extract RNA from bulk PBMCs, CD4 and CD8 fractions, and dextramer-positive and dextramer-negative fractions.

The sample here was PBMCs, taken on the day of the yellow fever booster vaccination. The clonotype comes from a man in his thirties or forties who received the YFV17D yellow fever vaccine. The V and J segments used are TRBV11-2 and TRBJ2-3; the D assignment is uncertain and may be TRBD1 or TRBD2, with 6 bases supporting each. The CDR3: CASSWGAEDETDTQYF. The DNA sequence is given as TGTGCCAGCAGCTGGGGGGCGGAAGACGAAACAGATACGCAGTATTTT.